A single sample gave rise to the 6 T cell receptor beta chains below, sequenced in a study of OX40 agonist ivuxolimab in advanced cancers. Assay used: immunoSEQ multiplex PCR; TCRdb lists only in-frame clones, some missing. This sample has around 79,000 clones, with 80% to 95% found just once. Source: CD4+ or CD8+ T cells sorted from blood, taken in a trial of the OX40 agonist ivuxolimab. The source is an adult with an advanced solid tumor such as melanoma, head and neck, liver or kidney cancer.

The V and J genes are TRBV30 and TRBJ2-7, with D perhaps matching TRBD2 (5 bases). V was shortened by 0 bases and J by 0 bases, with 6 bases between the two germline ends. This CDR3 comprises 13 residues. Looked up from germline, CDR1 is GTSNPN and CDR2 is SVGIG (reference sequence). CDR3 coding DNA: TGTGCCTGGAGTGTGGAGGCCTCCTACGAGCAGTACTTC. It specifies CAWSVEASYEQYF.

The CDR3 nucleotides are TGTGCCAGCAACGATTGGGGTTATGGCTACACCTTC. Residues: CASNDWGYGYTF. The chain carries TRBV7-8 and TRBJ1-2; D is undetermined. CDR1 SGHVS and CDR2 FQNEAQ come from the germline V gene. Trimming stripped 7 bases from V and 5 bases from J, with 11 bases between. The CDR3 spans 12 residues.

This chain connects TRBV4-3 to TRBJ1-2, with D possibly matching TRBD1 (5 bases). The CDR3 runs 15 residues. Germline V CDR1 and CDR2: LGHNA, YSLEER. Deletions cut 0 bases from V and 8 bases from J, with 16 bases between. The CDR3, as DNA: TGCGCCAGCAGCCAAGATCCGGGGGAGGAGATGGGCTACACCTTC. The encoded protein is CASSQDPGEEMGYTF.

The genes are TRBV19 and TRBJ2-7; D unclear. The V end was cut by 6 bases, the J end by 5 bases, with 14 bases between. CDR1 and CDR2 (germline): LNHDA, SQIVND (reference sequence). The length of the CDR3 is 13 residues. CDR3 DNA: TGTGCCAGTAGGTCCGGAATACTCGACGAGCAGTACTTC. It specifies CASRSGILDEQYF.

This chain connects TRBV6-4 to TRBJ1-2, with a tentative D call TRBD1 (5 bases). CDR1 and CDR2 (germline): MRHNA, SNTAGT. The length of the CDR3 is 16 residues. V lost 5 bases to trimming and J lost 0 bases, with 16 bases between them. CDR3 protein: CASSLFQGAPNYGYTF. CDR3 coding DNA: TGTGCCAGCAGTCTTTTCCAGGGAGCTCCTAACTATGGCTACACCTTC.

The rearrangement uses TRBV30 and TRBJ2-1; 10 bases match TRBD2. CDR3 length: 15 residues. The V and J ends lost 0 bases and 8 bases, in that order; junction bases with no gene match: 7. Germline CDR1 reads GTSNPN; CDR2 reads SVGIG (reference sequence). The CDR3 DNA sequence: TGTGCCTGGAGTGTAGGGAGCGGGGGGGCCGATGAGCAGTTCTTC. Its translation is CAWSVGSGGADEQFF. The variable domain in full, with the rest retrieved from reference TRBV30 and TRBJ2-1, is SQTIHQWPATLVQPVGSPLSLECTVEGTSNPNLYWYRQAAGRGLQLLFYSVGIGQISSEVPQNLSASRPQDRQFILSSKKLLLSDSGFYLCAWSVGSGGADEQFFGPGTRLTVL.